Here is one T cell receptor (beta chain) with its context. This sample was included in a study of blood T cell repertoires in COVID-19. Study as a whole: COVID-19 samples collected from the United States, Italy and Spain covered acute and convalescent phases. PBMCs, B-cell-depleted T cells, or T cells were the source of the cDNA or gDNA that made up the material.

J gave up 5 bases and V 2 bases, and 6 bases lay outside the gene matches. Germline lookup yields CDR1 SGHNT and CDR2 YYREEE (reference sequence). The CDR3 extends over 16 amino acids. In the original processing: Nucleated cell counts were estimated from reference gene primer amplification. Sequencing used immunoSEQ multiplex PCR; TCRdb keeps in-frame clones, though not all of them. V and J calls and clone size are as listed in that table; D and trimming were resolved from the DNA. The table includes over 70,000 clones, over 70% detected once. The clonotype was recovered from a human donor in a cohort sampled during active COVID-19. Sequencing was carried out using peripheral blood. This chain uses TRBV5-4 with TRBJ2-3; TRBD1 aligns across 12 bases. The chain's CDR3 is CASSFPGQGAGDTQYF. CDR3 nucleotides: TGTGCCAGCAGCTTTCCGGGACAGGGGGCGGGAGATACGCAGTATTTT.